This section outlines one TCR beta chain sequence together with its context. The CDR3 spans 15 residues. CDR1 is SGDLS and CDR2 is YYNGEE in the germline V gene. Trimming removed 0 bases from V and 3 bases from J, with 13 bases in between. Autoimmune disease history or systemic immunosuppression was exclusionary. The investigators sampled blood at baseline, at cycle 4 day 1, and at cycle 7 day 1. These data belong to a study of OX40 agonist ivuxolimab in advanced cancers. Data came from immunoSEQ multiplex PCR; TCRdb stores just in-frame clones and leaves some out. Of 90,000 to 95,000 clones listed, around 87% are singletons.

V and J are TRBV9 and TRBJ2-7, with a weak D call TRBD1 (5 bases). Sequenced here: CD4+ or CD8+ T cells sorted from blood, sampled in a trial of the OX40 agonist ivuxolimab. The TCR sequence derives from an adult with an advanced solid tumor such as melanoma, head and neck, liver or kidney cancer. CDR3 amino acids: CASSVEGARGYEQYF. The CDR3 nucleotides are TGTGCCAGCAGCGTAGAAGGGGCAAGAGGCTACGAGCAGTACTTC.